These 10 T cell receptor beta chains were all obtained from the same sample, sequenced in a study of blood T cells in healthy people across ages. With a J-beta primer mix and a sample-barcoded 5' primer, a second PCR ran about 6 to 11 cycles. From the 5' RACE reads, TCRdb called clonotypes with MiXCR, one entry per CDR3 protein. The table includes 1.8 million or so distinct CDR3 sequences, 39% detected once. The sample consisted of blood. Receptors originate from a human donor in good health.

The J gene is TRBJ2-3, the V gene TRBV4-1; no firm D call. This CDR3 contains 17 residues. V gave up 4 bases and J gave up 0 bases, with 17 bases separating them. Germline V lookup: CDR1 MGHRA, CDR2 YSYEKL. The CDR3 spells CASSRLLYQTSTDTQYF. In DNA, the CDR3 is TGCGCCAGCAGCCGCCTGCTCTATCAAACCAGCACAGATACGCAGTATTTT.

V gene TRBV5-1 combines with J gene TRBJ2-1, with D tentatively TRBD1 (5 bases). The CDR3 is 15 amino acids. CDR1 is SGHRS, CDR2 YFSETQ, per germline. The germline V and J ends were trimmed by 4 bases and 9 bases, with 20 bases remaining between them. The CDR3 coding sequence is TGCGCCAGCAGCCCCCGGTGGGGCGCCGACAGTGAGCAGTTCTTC. This translates into CASSPRWGADSEQFF.

The V gene is TRBV5-1, the J gene TRBJ2-1; 7 bases are a match to TRBD1. The CDR3 covers 16 residues. Looked up from germline, CDR1 is SGHRS and CDR2 is YFSETQ. Trimming cost V 4 bases and J 3 bases; bases outside gene matches: 10. DNA of the CDR3: TGCGCCAGCAGCCTTACAGGGGCTCCTGACTACAATGAGCAGTTCTTC. Amino acids: CASSLTGAPDYNEQFF.

This chain connects TRBV10-3 to TRBJ2-3; no clear D gene. The V end was cut by 8 bases, the J end by 2 bases, with 5 bases between. CDR1 and CDR2 (germline): ENHRY, SYGVKD. The CDR3 spans 11 residues. The CDR3: CAIGTTDTQYF. CDR3 bases: TGTGCCATCGGTACCACAGATACGCAGTATTTT.

This clonotype was counted only a few times. The J gene is TRBJ1-6, the V gene TRBV2; 10 bases are shared with TRBD1. The germline CDR1 and CDR2 sequences are SNHLY and FYNNEI. V shed 5 bases, J shed 8 bases, and the junction held 6 bases outside the gene matches. This CDR3 comprises 15 residues. The CDR3 DNA follows: TGTGCCAGCAGTCGGGACAGGGGTTCGGATTCACCCCTCCACTTT. Its translation is CASSRDRGSDSPLHF.

This clonotype was seen more than once but under ten times. This chain joins TRBV4-3 and TRBJ2-7, with D unresolved. V was trimmed by 0 bases and J by 4 bases, leaving 19 bases between them. The CDR3 is 17 residues long. Per germline, CDR1 LGHNA and CDR2 YSLEER. The CDR3 DNA sequence: TGCGCCAGCAGCCAAGATTGTATGGGGAACGCCCTATACGAGCAGTACTTC. This sequence encodes CASSQDCMGNALYEQYF.

The rearrangement joins TRBV6-6 to TRBJ2-7; TRBD1 matches at 9 bases. J lost 3 bases, V lost 7 bases, and 7 bases had no gene match. The germline CDR1 and CDR2 sequences are MNHNY and SVGAGI (reference sequence). The CDR3 covers 14 residues. This CDR3 is CASNIGQGLYEQYF. CDR3 DNA sequence: TGTGCCAGCAACATAGGACAGGGGCTCTACGAGCAGTACTTC.

J is TRBJ1-5 and V is TRBV28; D remains ambiguous. The V end was cut by 2 bases, the J end by 3 bases, with 8 bases between. The CDR3 runs 14 residues. Germline CDR1 and CDR2: MDHEN and SYDVKM. The CDR3 region is CASSLRSPNQPQHF. DNA for the CDR3: TGTGCCAGCAGTTTACGATCCCCCAATCAGCCCCAGCATTTT.

This clonotype turned up a few times. This sequence joins TRBV20-1 and TRBJ2-7; maybe TRBD1 (6 bases). Trimming removed 3 bases from V and 0 bases from J, with 9 bases in between. This CDR3 contains 13 residues. Germline V gene lookup returns CDR1 DFQATT and CDR2 SNEGSKA (reference sequence). The CDR3: CSARDRFSYEQYF. CDR3 sequence (DNA): TGCAGTGCTAGGGACAGATTCTCCTACGAGCAGTACTTC.

This clonotype turned up a few times. CDR3: CASSPTTSSEQYF. Here the CDR3 DNA reads TGCGCCAGCAGCCCCACAACCTCGTCCGAGCAGTACTTC. The chain employs TRBV4-3 and TRBJ2-7; no firm D call. This CDR3 comprises 13 residues. The germline V and J ends were trimmed by 4 bases and 6 bases, with 13 bases remaining between them. The V gene's germline CDR1 is LGHNA and CDR2 YSLEER.